One sample yielded the 5 T cell receptor beta chains listed below, sequenced in a study of T cells in Graves' hyperthyroidism and ophthalmopathy. Amplified TCR beta CDR3 regions derived from RNA transcripts. TCR CDR3 regions were first amplified by RT-PCR with HTBI primers. Via MiXCR, TCRdb re-called the multiplex PCR reads, giving one row per CDR3 protein. The data contain a few hundred thousand distinct CDR3 sequences, about 25% of them seen just once; the ten biggest clones take up 73%. Sequencing input: blood. These receptors were collected from a middle-aged man with Graves' hyperthyroidism.

This clonotype was seen repeatedly, ten times or more. The V call is TRBV6-1, the J call TRBJ2-7; TRBD2 matches at 11 bases. Germline V CDR1 and CDR2: MNHNS, SASEGT. This CDR3 has 15 amino acids. The J segment lost 3 bases and the V segment lost 6 bases, leaving 7 bases of the junction unmatched. The CDR3 protein is CASSPGTSGLYEQYF. The CDR3 DNA sequence: TGTGCCAGCAGCCCCGGGACTAGCGGCCTCTACGAGCAGTACTTC.

The chain recombines TRBV20-1 with TRBJ2-1; D is ambiguous. The length of the CDR3 is 16 residues. CDR1 and CDR2 (germline): DFQATT, SNEGSKA (reference sequence). With 1 base removed from V and 1 base from J, the gap between germline ends came to 14 bases. The CDR3: CSARVPSAASYNEQFF. The CDR3 DNA follows: TGCAGTGCTAGAGTTCCGTCGGCAGCTTCCTACAATGAGCAGTTCTTC.

This clonotype occurred many times. The chain recombines TRBV29-1 with TRBJ1-4; perhaps TRBD1 as D (5 bases). Trimming left V 4 bases short and J 5 bases short, with 8 bases between. The CDR3 extends over 12 amino acids. CDR1 is SQVTM and CDR2 is ANQGSEA in the germline V gene. CDR3 nucleotide sequence: TGCAGCGTTGGGGGCGGGAATGAAAAACTGTTTTTT. This encodes CSVGGGNEKLFF.

The chain carries TRBV9 and TRBJ2-1; unclear D gene. Germline V gives CDR1 SGDLS, CDR2 YYNGEE. This CDR3 comprises 14 residues. V was shortened by 0 bases and J by 6 bases, with 10 bases between the two germline ends. The CDR3 DNA is TGTGCCAGCAGCGTAGATCTCTTCGGCAATGAGCAGTTCTTC. Its translation: CASSVDLFGNEQFF. The complete variable domain, with remaining parts taken from reference TRBV9 and TRBJ2-1, reads DSGVTQTPKHLITATGQRVTLRCSPRSGDLSVYWYQQSLDQGLQFLIQYYNGEERAKGNILERFSAQQFPDLHSELNLSSLELGDSALYFCASSVDLFGNEQFFGPGTRLTVL.

The chain recombines TRBV6-1 with TRBJ2-7, with D uncertain. Germline values: CDR1 MNHNS, CDR2 SASEGT. CDR3 size: 13 residues. The ends were cut back, 6 bases at V and 3 bases at J, with 12 bases in the middle. The CDR3 region is CASSLTRDYEQYF. The CDR3 DNA sequence: TGTGCCAGCAGCCTAACAAGGGACTACGAGCAGTACTTC.